These T cell receptor beta chains were read from a single sample in a study of Ad26.COV2.S vaccination and SARS-CoV-2 variants. Clones were sequenced by immunoSEQ multiplex PCR, and TCRdb holds only the in-frame ones, with some missing. The repertoire holds roughly 400,000 clones, 92% seen once, with 1.5% to 2% in the top ten. Specimen: peripheral blood, collected in a trial of Ad26.COV2.S vaccine versus placebo. Source of these receptors: a person aged 18 to 59 who received the Ad26.COV2.S COVID-19 vaccine or a placebo. The CDR3 runs from the conserved cysteine through the conserved F or W. The size of a clone is reported for some rows only, either as once, few or many, or as a class for expanded clones.

TRBV5-6	-	TRBJ2-1	CASRSSGGTSYNEQFF
TRBV13	-	TRBJ2-1	CASSTGTSGGRGHEQFF
TRBV5-4	-	TRBJ1-2	CASSLVDLYGYTF
TRBV5-4	-	TRBJ1-6	CASSLGNSPLHF
TRBV10-1	-	TRBJ2-2	CASSESFSVPGYTGELFF
TRBV7-2	-	TRBJ2-3	CASSLRQGGSGDTQYF
TRBV5-4	-	TRBJ2-3	CASSLEISGDTQYF
TRBV11-3	-	TRBJ2-7	CASSLGGGLADQYEQYF
TRBV13	-	TRBJ1-1	CASSLQRGMNTEAFF
TRBV11-2	-	TRBJ1-4	CASSLMGEKLFF
TRBV7-8	-	TRBJ2-7	CASSPRPTGAYEQYF
TRBV15	-	TRBJ1-6	CATSRGVLDSPLHF
TRBV5-4	few	TRBJ2-7	CASSYDKIEQYF
TRBV18	once	TRBJ2-1	CASSPPTSGGSYNEQFF
TRBV12-3/TRBV12-4	-	TRBJ1-2	CASSLARSGYTF
TRBV7-9	-	TRBJ1-3	CASIGSYSGNTIYF
TRBV6-5	-	TRBJ2-1	CASSYSMRRGEFF
TRBV19	-	TRBJ1-5	CASTRRDRLNQPQHF
TRBV3-1/TRBV3-2	once	TRBJ1-2	CASSQRAADYGYTF
TRBV7-8	-	TRBJ1-5	CASTSGGALRNQPQHF
TRBV6-5	-	TRBJ1-3	CASSYSFRVDTIYF
TRBV9	-	TRBJ1-2	CASSPGTGWSGYTF
TRBV5-6	-	TRBJ1-5	CASSPWTGRVQPQHF
TRBV9	-	TRBJ2-7	CASSLGTGGLKQYF
TRBV9	-	TRBJ2-3	CASSPSLTTTDTQYF
TRBV30	-	TRBJ1-2	CAWGANLVGYTF
TRBV7-9	-	TRBJ1-1	CASSSEQGIMNTEAFF
TRBV2	-	TRBJ2-1	CASSEYGGGGLDEQFF
TRBV7-6	-	TRBJ2-2	CASRPSGTRITGELFF
TRBV10-2	-	TRBJ1-5	CASKGRGHQPQHF
TRBV2	-	TRBJ2-3	CASSVGTSERDTQYF
TRBV9	-	TRBJ2-3	CASSPSTDTQYF
TRBV18	-	TRBJ2-6	CASSAITDSGANVLTF
TRBV4-3	-	TRBJ1-1	CASSQEVYLRGRQAFF
TRBV2	-	TRBJ1-6	CASSETGNSPLHF